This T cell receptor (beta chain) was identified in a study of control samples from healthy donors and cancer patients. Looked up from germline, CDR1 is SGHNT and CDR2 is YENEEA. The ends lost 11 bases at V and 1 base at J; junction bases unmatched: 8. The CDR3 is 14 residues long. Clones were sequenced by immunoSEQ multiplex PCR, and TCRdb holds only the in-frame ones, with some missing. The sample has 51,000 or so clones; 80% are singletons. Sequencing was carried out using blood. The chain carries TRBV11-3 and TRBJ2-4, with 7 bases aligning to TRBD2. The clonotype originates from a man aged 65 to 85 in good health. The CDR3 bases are TGTGCCTGCTCTCGCGGGAGTGCCAAAAACATTCAGTACTTC. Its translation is CACSRGSAKNIQYF.